This TCR beta chain was retrieved from a study of cytomegalovirus exposure and HLA in healthy donors. The study, taken as a whole, reports: The investigators catalogued some 160 TCR beta chains as cytomegalovirus-associated.

On this clone: What it binds is unknown.

Libraries were prepared by immunoSEQ multiplex PCR; TCRdb keeps only in-frame clonotypes and omits some of them. Among 130,000 to 150,000 clones listed, roughly 89% were seen once. Trimming cost V 4 bases and J 3 bases, with 28 bases left between them. The germline CDR1 and CDR2 sequences are SGHTA and FQGNSA. The CDR3 length is 19 residues. The chain links TRBV7-2 to TRBJ2-7, with D maybe TRBD2 (6 bases). Sequencing used PBMCs. This TCR derives from a woman aged 18-29 years in good health and CMV-seropositive. As DNA, the CDR3 is TGTGCCAGCAGCTCCCCACTTTCGGGGGAGGCTCAAATCCACTACGAGCAGTACTTC. As protein: CASSSPLSGEAQIHYEQYF.